This T cell receptor (beta chain) came from a study of T cell repertoires in cytomegalovirus infection. Whole-study context: Carrying CMV and the relevant HLA type showed in public TCR beta signatures. Findings and caveats of the study: Carriage of CMV together with the relevant HLA was identifiable through cumulative public TCR beta family frequency.

MiXCR was run by TCRdb on the reads, yielding one entry per CDR3 protein. This table has some 600,000 distinct CDR3 sequences, roughly 24% appearing once. Comments on this clonotype: Its antigen is undetermined.

The CDR3 loop spans 16 amino acids. Germline assignment: CDR1 MNHEY and CDR2 SVGEGT. Trimming cost V 7 bases and J 4 bases; bases outside gene matches: 11. V is TRBV6-2 or TRBV6-3 and J is TRBJ2-1, with 9 bases identical to TRBD2. This clonotype originated in a human donor in good health (CMV status not recorded). Some clones in this sample may be carry-over from other donors' samples. The sequenced sample was CD8+ T cells from PBMCs. The CDR3 DNA reads TGTGCCAGCACCTCCTGGGGACTAGCCCAGTACAATGAGCAGTTCTTC. Its protein is CASTSWGLAQYNEQFF.